The rows below give T cell receptor beta chains drawn from one sample of a study of T cells after yellow fever vaccination. From the 5' RACE reads, TCRdb called clonotypes with MiXCR, one entry per CDR3 protein. The top ten hold 17% of the sample, which has approximately 580,000 distinct CDR3 sequences, around 17% seen once. The starting material was PBMCs, obtained more than 4 days after the first yellow fever vaccination. The receptors shown here come from a man aged 18 to 35 who received the YFV17D yellow fever vaccine. CDR3s include the opening cysteine and the closing phenylalanine or tryptophan.

J gene: TRBJ1-6
V gene: TRBV6-5
CDR3 protein: CASSYSGQSSPLHF

J gene: TRBJ2-3
V gene: TRBV7-9
CDR3 protein: CASSRDLSTDTQYF

J gene: TRBJ1-1
V gene: TRBV6-1
CDR3 protein: CASGAGAPSEAFF

J gene: TRBJ2-5
V gene: TRBV12-3/TRBV12-4
CDR3 protein: CASLPLDGTGGGMTQYF

J gene: TRBJ2-3
V gene: TRBV9
CDR3 protein: CASSLRAQASDTQYF

J gene: TRBJ1-1
V gene: TRBV12-3/TRBV12-4
CDR3 protein: CASSPPAGGPPGTEAFF

J gene: TRBJ1-5
V gene: TRBV30
CDR3 protein: CAWTGDSNQPQHF

J gene: TRBJ1-5
V gene: TRBV6-5
CDR3 protein: CASSYTGASNQPQHF

J gene: TRBJ1-2
V gene: TRBV6-1
CDR3 protein: CASSRVVREGVANYGYTF

J gene: TRBJ2-2
V gene: TRBV12-5
CDR3 protein: CASGLVPGGYTGELFF

J gene: TRBJ1-1
V gene: TRBV7-9
CDR3 protein: CASSFQGSEAFF

J gene: TRBJ2-1
V gene: TRBV5-5
CDR3 protein: CASSSTQGHNEQFF

J gene: TRBJ2-2
V gene: TRBV12-5
CDR3 protein: CASGFPTTVTGELFF

J gene: TRBJ2-4
V gene: TRBV7-6
CDR3 protein: CASSDRNIQYF

J gene: TRBJ1-2
V gene: TRBV5-6
CDR3 protein: CASSLGDRSRGYTF

J gene: TRBJ1-6
V gene: TRBV20-1
CDR3 protein: CSTRGAVNNSPLHF

J gene: TRBJ2-2
V gene: TRBV28
CDR3 protein: CASSPPGTGAGELFF

J gene: TRBJ2-7
V gene: TRBV18
CDR3 protein: CASSPANSNKPSYEQYF

J gene: TRBJ2-7
V gene: TRBV10-3
CDR3 protein: CAISESTDEQYF

J gene: TRBJ2-3
V gene: TRBV5-1
CDR3 protein: CASRVGRGEDTQYF

J gene: TRBJ2-2
V gene: TRBV3-1
CDR3 protein: CASTPRGNTGELFF

J gene: TRBJ1-5
V gene: TRBV6-2/TRBV6-3
CDR3 protein: CASSYPPGTGGSNQPQHF

J gene: TRBJ2-1
V gene: TRBV29-1
CDR3 protein: CSLGGNEQFF